A selection of T cell receptor beta chains follows, all from one sample in a study of blood T cell repertoires in COVID-19. Clones were sequenced by immunoSEQ multiplex PCR, and TCRdb holds only the in-frame ones, with some missing. This sample has under 100,000 clones; about 85% occur once, and the top ten carry 12%. The sequenced material came from peripheral blood. The source of these receptors is a woman in her 70s with active or convalescent COVID-19. Both conserved end residues are part of each CDR3. The order of the fields is CDR3 protein, clone size, D gene, V gene, J gene. A D gene is named only where the DNA matches it firmly. Size is stated for part of the rows, as once, few or many counts, or as a class when the clone is expanded.

CASSFWGGETQYF	-	TRBD2	TRBV5-1	TRBJ2-5
CSVEGTSGAEQYF	-	TRBD2	TRBV29-1	TRBJ2-7
CASSLDAGERGYGYTF	-	-	TRBV7-2	TRBJ1-2
CASSQGYTGSNEKLFF	few	-	TRBV3-1/TRBV3-2	TRBJ1-4
CASSDGPNTGELFF	-	-	TRBV10-1	TRBJ2-2
CASSTGTGGANTEAFF	-	TRBD1	TRBV18	TRBJ1-1
CASKGQPSSYEQYF	-	TRBD1	TRBV5-1	TRBJ2-7
CATGQDRGPTDTQYF	-	TRBD1	TRBV24-1	TRBJ2-3
CASSAGTGDYTF	-	TRBD1	TRBV27	TRBJ1-2
CASSGGAVRQPQHF	-	-	TRBV28	TRBJ1-5
CASSLRGQSSTDTQYF	-	-	TRBV7-3	TRBJ2-3
CASSKGPRLNCYEQYF	-	-	TRBV21-1	TRBJ2-7